Listed here are 17 T cell receptor beta chains from one sample, sequenced in a study of T cell repertoires in cytomegalovirus infection. Via MiXCR, TCRdb re-called the reads, giving one row per CDR3 protein. This sample has 150,000 or so distinct CDR3 sequences, with around 24% found just once. The sequencing input was PBMCs. Every receptor here comes from a human donor in good health (CMV status not recorded). Some clones in this sample may be carry-over from other donors' samples.

This clonotype was found a few times. This chain uses TRBV4-3 with TRBJ2-1; 8 nucleotides agree with TRBD2. The CDR3 length is 17 residues. The trim removed 0 bases at V and 8 bases at J, leaving 12 bases unmatched. Germline V CDR1 and CDR2: LGHNA, YSLEER. The CDR3 nucleotides are TGCGCCAGCAGCCAAGACCCTCCGGGACTAGTGTTCTATGAGCAGTTCTTC. It is translated as CASSQDPPGLVFYEQFF.

This rearrangement joins TRBV11-2 to TRBJ2-5, with 7 bases that match TRBD2. The CDR3 has 15 residues. Germline V gene sequence: CDR1 SGHAT, CDR2 FQNNGV. The V segment lost 5 bases and the J segment 1 base; nucleotides outside the gene matches: 7. Here the CDR3 reads CASSPYGGGQETQYF. CDR3 bases: TGTGCCAGCAGCCCCTATGGGGGGGGCCAAGAGACCCAGTACTTC. Full variable domain (rest looked up from reference TRBV11-2 and TRBJ2-5): EAGVAQSPRYKIIEKRQSVAFWCNPISGHATLYWYQQILGQGPKLLIQFQNNGVVDDSQLPKDRFSAERLKGVDSTLKIQPAKLEDSAVYLCASSPYGGGQETQYFGPGTRLLVL.

A note on this clonotype: Since a much larger clone is just one base distant, this may be a read error. The V and J genes are TRBV28 and TRBJ2-6; D is possibly TRBD1 (5 bases). Germline CDR1 and CDR2: MDHEN and SYDVKM. CDR3 size: 16 residues. V lost 7 bases and J 0 bases, leaving 13 bases between the germline ends. The CDR3 DNA follows: TGTGCCAGCATGCCAGGGCCCCTCTCTGGGGCCAACGTCCTGACTTTC. Protein sequence: CASMPGPLSGANVLTF.

This clonotype was observed a handful of times. The chain carries TRBV7-6 and TRBJ1-1; TRBD1 aligns across 8 bases. With V trimmed by 4 bases and J by 1 base, 5 bases remained unmatched. The CDR3 is 15 amino acids. Germline values: CDR1 SGHVS, CDR2 FNYEAQ. In nucleotides, the CDR3 is TGTGCCAGCAGCTCCACCGGGACAGGGAACACTGAAGCTTTCTTT. Translation: CASSSTGTGNTEAFF. Using reference TRBV7-6 and TRBJ1-1 for the parts outside the CDR3, the full variable domain is GAGVSQSPRYKVTKRGQDVALRCDPISGHVSLYWYRQALGQGPEFLTYFNYEAQQDKSGLPNDRFSAERPEGSISTLTIQRTEQRDSAMYRCASSSTGTGNTEAFFGQGTRLTVV.

J is TRBJ2-6 and V is TRBV7-9; possibly TRBD1 for D (5 bases). CDR1 SEHNR and CDR2 FQNEAQ come from the germline V gene (reference sequence). The CDR3 contains 15 residues. V shed 4 bases and J shed 0 bases, with 7 bases lying between them. CDR3 sequence (DNA): TGTGCCAGCAGCTCAGGGAACTCTGGGGCCAACGTCCTGACTTTC. This codes for CASSSGNSGANVLTF.

The chain links TRBV20-1 to TRBJ1-6, with TRBD1 matching 9 bases. The CDR3 runs 13 residues. Per germline, CDR1 DFQATT and CDR2 SNEGSKA (reference sequence). Trimming took 6 bases from V and 7 from J; bases not matched to a gene: 4. The CDR3 here is CSARDRENSPLHF. CDR3 coding DNA: TGCAGTGCCCGGGACAGGGAGAATTCACCCCTCCACTTT.

Points on this clonotype: A read error may be the cause here, since a much bigger clone is one base away. The gene calls are TRBV7-9 and TRBJ2-1; TRBD1 agrees at 11 bases. Per germline, CDR1 SEHNR and CDR2 FQNEAQ (reference sequence). The V and J ends lost 0 bases and 9 bases, in that order; junction bases with no gene match: 4. The length of the CDR3 is 15 residues. The CDR3 coding sequence is TGTGCCAGCAGCTTAGCGGACAGGGGGCTGAGTGAGCAGTTCTTC. It is translated as CASSLADRGLSEQFF.

This clonotype was detected a few times. This chain connects TRBV20-1 to TRBJ2-4, with D tentatively TRBD1 (6 bases). V lost 5 bases and J lost 0, with 14 bases in between. This CDR3 contains 15 residues. Germline V gene data show CDR1 as DFQATT and CDR2 as SNEGSKA (reference sequence). Here the CDR3 reads CSAGDIFLAKNIQYF. CDR3 nucleotides: TGCAGTGCTGGGGACATCTTCTTAGCCAAAAACATTCAGTACTTC.

This clonotype showed up just a few times. The chain links TRBV5-1 to TRBJ1-1; D is uncertain. Trimming shortened V by 5 bases and J by 1 base, and 6 bases separated the two germline ends. The CDR3 is 12 amino acids. Germline loops: CDR1 SGHRS, CDR2 YFSETQ. CDR3 coding DNA: TGCGCCAGCAGAATACAGAACACTGAAGCTTTCTTT. This codes for CASRIQNTEAFF.

On this clonotype: This clone may be a read error of a much larger clone one base away. The chain joins TRBV28 to TRBJ1-1; D is perhaps TRBD1 (6 bases). The CDR3 has 14 amino acids. Germline V gives CDR1 MDHEN, CDR2 SYDVKM. In DNA form, the CDR3 reads TGTACCAGCAGTTTGGTCAGGGGAAGCGGTGAAGCTTTCTTT. Its protein product is CTSSLVRGSGEAFF.

The chain combines TRBV29-1 with TRBJ2-6; 10 bases align to TRBD1. The CDR3 has 18 residues. With 2 bases clipped from V and 0 bases from J, the junction kept 7 bases outside the gene matches. CDR1 and CDR2 (germline): SQVTM, ANQGSEA. The CDR3 bases are TGCAGCGTTGAAATTCGGGACAGGGGTCTCTCTGGGGCCAACGTCCTGACTTTC. This encodes CSVEIRDRGLSGANVLTF. Using reference TRBV29-1 and TRBJ2-6 for the parts outside the CDR3, the full variable domain is SAVISQKPSRDICQRGTSLTIQCQVDSQVTMMFWYRQQPGQSLTLIATANQGSEATYESGFVIDKFPISRPNLTFSTLTVSNMSPEDSSIYLCSVEIRDRGLSGANVLTFGAGSRLTVL.

This clonotype has only a few counts. Germline is not matched at one junction end, which may reflect a read error. The chain has TRBV29-1 and TRBJ1-2; no reliable D call. CDR1 is SQVTM, CDR2 ANQGSEA, per germline. CDR3 length: 12 amino acids. CDR3 in amino acids: CSVQDPSPGYTF. The DNA for the CDR3 is TGCAGCGTTCAAGACCCCTCGCCTGGCTACACCTTC.

The chain carries TRBV15 and TRBJ2-7, with a weak D call TRBD1 (5 bases). With 5 bases removed from V and 0 bases from J, the gap between germline ends came to 17 bases. CDR3 length: 16 residues. Germline V lookup: CDR1 LNHNV, CDR2 YYDKDF (reference sequence). In nucleotides, the CDR3 is TGTGCCACCAGCGACCATTTGGACACCTACTCCTACGAGCAGTACTTC. Its translation is CATSDHLDTYSYEQYF.

V usage is TRBV12-3 or TRBV12-4 and J usage is TRBJ1-5; a possible D gene is TRBD1 (5 bases). This CDR3 region has 14 residues. V was pared by 2 bases and J by 6 bases, with 11 bases between. In DNA form, the CDR3 reads TGTGCCAGCAGTTTAATGGGGGATGGTCAGCCCCAGCATTTT. Translating gives CASSLMGDGQPQHF.

In its sample, this clonotype was seen a few times. The chain recombines TRBV11-2 with TRBJ2-4; D is undetermined. Germline V gene data show CDR1 as SGHAT and CDR2 as FQNNGV. CDR3 length: 17 amino acids. Trimming removed 1 base at V and 1 base at J, with 14 bases between. The CDR3 region has the DNA TGTGCCAGCAGCTTAGGAACCGGGTTCGGGGCCAAAAACATTCAGTACTTC. Translating gives CASSLGTGFGAKNIQYF.

This clonotype was recorded a few times. This chain uses TRBV28 with TRBJ1-5; TRBD1 matches 10 bases. This CDR3 has 14 amino acids. After removal of 3 bases from V and 7 bases from J, the junction contained 3 bases not matched to a gene. Per germline, CDR1 MDHEN and CDR2 SYDVKM. The CDR3 sequence: CASSLGQGRQPQHF. The CDR3 DNA reads TGTGCCAGCAGTTTGGGACAGGGGCGACAGCCCCAGCATTTT.

This clonotype appeared a few times. The chain employs TRBV7-6 and TRBJ1-1; D is possibly TRBD1 (6 bases). V was pared by 5 bases and J by 2 bases, with 12 bases between. Germline V lookup: CDR1 SGHVS, CDR2 FNYEAQ. This CDR3 is built from 14 residues. The CDR3 sequence: CASSLDSPNTEAFF. The CDR3 bases are TGTGCCAGCAGCCTGGACAGCCCCAACACTGAAGCTTTCTTT.